A selection of T cell receptor beta chains follows, all from one sample in a study of cytomegalovirus exposure and HLA in healthy donors. Some clones are missing from TCRdb's copy, which holds only in-frame ones; the method was immunoSEQ multiplex PCR. Of about 110,000 clones listed, roughly four fifths were seen once; the top ten hold 22%. Sequenced: PBMCs. These receptors all stem from a man aged 25 to 40 in good health and CMV-seropositive. The CDR3 runs from the conserved cysteine through the conserved F or W. A D gene is named only where the DNA matches it firmly. For some rows the clone size is stated as once, few or many, or as a class when expanded; others skip it.

.	TRBV2	TRBJ1-5	.	CASSEAAGRGQPQHF
.	TRBV11-2	TRBJ1-2	.	CASSPQGDYGYTF
.	TRBV10-3	TRBJ1-1	TRBD1	CAIRDRGYSNTEAFF
.	TRBV5-1	TRBJ1-1	.	CASSFTGLVDTEAFF
few	TRBV5-1	TRBJ2-2	TRBD1	CASSSGTGGRELFF
once	TRBV7-2	TRBJ2-5	.	CASSLGGGPQETQYF
.	TRBV28	TRBJ1-4	.	CASSLPQGNEKLFF
.	TRBV10-1	TRBJ2-3	TRBD1	CASRPGQGTTDTQYF
.	TRBV9	TRBJ2-1	.	CASSVAATPPGNEQFF
.	TRBV18	TRBJ2-7	TRBD2	CASSLAGGSYEQYF
.	TRBV5-1	TRBJ1-2	TRBD1	CASSNNPGGRNYGYTF